The next 20 T cell receptor beta chains were all read from a single sample in a study of T-cell reconstitution after alpha-beta-depleted transplantation in children. Unique molecular identifiers tagged the TCRbeta library. A single record per CDR3 protein comes from TCRdb applying MiXCR to the PCR reads. The sample records approximately 520,000 distinct CDR3 sequences, about an eighth being singletons. The sequences come from PBMCs, mostly from graft donor cells, collected 180 days after TCRalphabeta/CD19-depleted stem cell transplant. Receptor source: a female patient between 2 and 10 years old who had a stem cell transplant for aplastic anemia, so the T cells may come from the graft donor.

The rearrangement links TRBV20-1 to TRBJ2-5; maybe TRBD1 (5 bases). This CDR3 has 10 amino acids. CDR1 and CDR2 from the germline V gene are DFQATT and SNEGSKA (reference sequence). The ends were cut back, 2 bases at V and 10 bases at J, with 8 bases in the middle. CDR3 nucleotide sequence: TGCAGTGCTAGAAGGGGCTACCAGTACTTC. This sequence encodes CSARRGYQYF.

V usage is TRBV28 and J usage is TRBJ2-1; D not certain. Germline V gene lookup returns CDR1 MDHEN and CDR2 SYDVKM. The V gene lost 6 bases and the J gene lost 6 bases, with 18 bases spanning the gap. This CDR3 has 15 amino acids. The CDR3, as DNA: TGTGCCAGCAGCCGACGGTTACGACACCCCAATGAGCAGTTCTTC. Residues: CASSRRLRHPNEQFF.

The chain is built from TRBV4-2 and TRBJ1-4; 10 bases match TRBD1. The CDR3 sequence is 18 residues long. From germline, CDR1 is LGHNA and CDR2 YNFKEQ. The ends lost 1 base at V and 5 bases at J; junction bases unmatched: 10. The CDR3 loop reads CASSQVKGQGMGNEKLFF. The CDR3, as DNA: TGTGCCAGCAGCCAAGTAAAGGGACAGGGGATGGGGAATGAAAAACTGTTTTTT.

This sequence joins TRBV28 and TRBJ1-3; TRBD1 is a possible D gene (6 bases). CDR3 length equals 18 residues. Germline V gene sequence: CDR1 MDHEN, CDR2 SYDVKM. V lost 7 bases and J 0 bases, leaving 22 bases between the germline ends. CDR3: CASTIGGGGSVSGNTIYF. The CDR3 nucleotides are TGTGCCAGCACCATAGGGGGTGGGGGAAGTGTCTCTGGAAACACCATATATTTT.

There are a few counts of this clonotype. The chain recombines TRBV7-9 with TRBJ2-6, with D perhaps TRBD1 (5 bases). The germline V gene encodes CDR1 SEHNR and CDR2 FQNEAQ (reference sequence). The CDR3 contains 14 residues. The V gene lost 2 bases and the J gene lost 4 bases, with 6 bases spanning the gap. CDR3 in DNA: TGTGCCAGCAGCTTACGACAGGGGGCCAACGTCCTGACTTTC. This encodes CASSLRQGANVLTF.

The chain has TRBV2 and TRBJ2-3, with 7 bases matching TRBD2. The germline gives CDR1 SNHLY, CDR2 FYNNEI. This CDR3 has 15 residues. V dropped 8 bases and J dropped 0; count of bases not matched to a gene: 8. The CDR3 nucleotides are TGTGCCAGCTGGGGAGCGGGGTCTAGCACAGATACGCAGTATTTT. The encoded protein is CASWGAGSSTDTQYF.

The chain is built from TRBV2 and TRBJ1-5, with D uncertain. V dropped 3 bases and J dropped 9 bases, with 15 bases sitting between them. From germline, CDR1 is SNHLY and CDR2 FYNNEI. This CDR3 spans 14 amino acids. The CDR3 DNA is TGTGCCAGCAGTGAGACGGACGGCCGTACGCCCCAGCATTTT. It is translated as CASSETDGRTPQHF.

CDR3 in DNA: TGCGCCAGCAGCCCTCAGACACACGCCTACGAGCAGTACTTC. Residues: CASSPQTHAYEQYF. The chain recombines TRBV5-1 with TRBJ2-7; D is undetermined. V shed 4 bases and J shed 2 bases, with 13 bases lying between them. There are 14 residues in the CDR3. Per germline, CDR1 SGHRS and CDR2 YFSETQ.

The chain links TRBV4-3 to TRBJ2-1, with 10 bases identical to TRBD2. V was clipped by 0 bases and J by 7 bases; unmatched bases: 6. The length of the CDR3 is 16 residues. CDR1 and CDR2 (germline): LGHNA, YSLEER. In DNA, the CDR3 is TGCGCCAGCAGCCAAGAGGCGAGCGGGAGGGGTAATGAGCAGTTCTTC. This translates into CASSQEASGRGNEQFF.

The rearrangement links TRBV18 to TRBJ2-3; 8 bases map to TRBD1. Germline values: CDR1 KGHSH, CDR2 LQKENI. This CDR3 spans 15 amino acids. V lost 5 bases to trimming and J lost 2 bases; unmatched junction nucleotides: 6. The chain's CDR3 is CASSSQGATTDTQYF. CDR3 in DNA: TGTGCCAGCTCATCCCAGGGGGCTACCACAGATACGCAGTATTTT.

There are many counts of this clonotype. The genes are TRBV6-1 and TRBJ2-5; TRBD2 matches 14 bases. CDR1 and CDR2 (germline): MNHNS, SASEGT. This CDR3 spans 15 amino acids. The trim removed 6 bases at V and 4 bases at J, leaving 4 bases unmatched. The CDR3 nucleotides are TGTGCCAGCAGCGCGACTAGCGGGAGGGCAGAGACCCAGTACTTC. This codes for CASSATSGRAETQYF.

The chain recombines TRBV7-9 with TRBJ2-2; 7 nucleotides agree with TRBD2. After removal of 7 bases from V and 4 bases from J, the junction contained 15 bases not matched to a gene. The CDR3 is made up of 17 amino acids. CDR1 SEHNR and CDR2 FQNEAQ come from the germline V gene (reference sequence). CDR3 in amino acids: CASTEKPLAVGTGELFF. In DNA form, the CDR3 reads TGTGCCAGCACCGAGAAACCCCTAGCGGTCGGCACCGGGGAGCTGTTTTTT.

This clonotype was seen at least ten times. The DNA of the CDR3 is TGTGCCACCAGTGATCGGGCTAGCGGGGGCACAGATACGCAGTATTTT. Translated: CATSDRASGGTDTQYF. V gene TRBV24-1 combines with J gene TRBJ2-3; 9 positions agree with TRBD2. This CDR3 region has 16 residues. CDR1 and CDR2 (germline): KGHDR, SFDVKD. Trimming at V came to 3 bases and at J to 1 base, leaving 4 bases not matched to a gene.

The sample holds a few counts of this clonotype. The V and J genes are TRBV29-1 and TRBJ2-7; the D gene is possibly TRBD2 (6 bases). This CDR3 has 14 residues. CDR1 and CDR2 from the germline V gene are SQVTM and ANQGSEA. Trimming removed 4 bases from V and 0 bases from J, with 13 bases in between. CDR3 DNA: TGCAGCGTTGTAGAGCGGGCGAGCTCCTACGAGCAGTACTTC. Protein sequence: CSVVERASSYEQYF.

This chain links TRBV6-4 with TRBJ2-1, with a possible D match to TRBD1 (5 bases). V shed 2 bases and J shed 5 bases, with 10 bases lying between them. Germline CDR1 and CDR2: MRHNA and SNTAGT. CDR3 length: 14 residues. The CDR3 nucleotides are TGTGCCAGCAGTGACAGGGGATTTGACAATGAGCAGTTCTTC. Its translation is CASSDRGFDNEQFF.

The chain employs TRBV19 and TRBJ2-7; D might be TRBD1 or TRBD2, each matching 5 bases. The CDR3 is made up of 13 amino acids. V lost 1 base and J 3 bases, leaving 7 bases between the germline ends. CDR1 and CDR2 from the germline V gene are LNHDA and SQIVND (reference sequence). CDR3 region: CASSIARGYEQYF. The CDR3 DNA sequence: TGTGCCAGTAGTATAGCGAGGGGCTACGAGCAGTACTTC.

The J gene is TRBJ2-2, the V gene TRBV29-1, with D possibly being TRBD2 (6 bases). This CDR3 is built from 16 residues. Per the germline V gene, CDR1 is SQVTM and CDR2 is ANQGSEA. The ends were cut back, 0 bases at V and 5 bases at J, with 16 bases in the middle. The CDR3 nucleotides are TGCAGCGTTGAAGATGGGGGACTCTACGCGACCGGGGAGCTGTTTTTT. It yields the protein CSVEDGGLYATGELFF.

This clonotype was observed many times. The rearrangement uses TRBV12-3 or TRBV12-4 and TRBJ2-5, with D possibly being TRBD2 (6 bases). The CDR3 contains 15 residues. Trimming removed 6 bases at V and 2 bases at J, with 16 bases between. The CDR3 region is CASSPPGGPQETQYF. CDR3 in DNA: TGTGCCAGCAGCCCGCCCGGGGGACCGCAAGAGACCCAGTACTTC.

The V gene is TRBV20-1, the J gene TRBJ2-1; the match to TRBD2 covers 7 bases. The ends lost 0 bases at V and 3 bases at J; junction bases unmatched: 8. Per the germline V gene, CDR1 is DFQATT and CDR2 is SNEGSKA (reference sequence). This CDR3 comprises 16 residues. The CDR3 loop is CSARDRRERNYNEQFF. The CDR3 coding sequence is TGCAGTGCTAGAGATCGGCGGGAGCGGAACTACAATGAGCAGTTCTTC.

This clonotype has just a few counts. This chain connects TRBV19 to TRBJ2-1; possible D gene TRBD2, 6 bases. This CDR3 contains 18 residues. CDR1 is LNHDA, CDR2 SQIVND, per germline (reference sequence). V dropped 2 bases and J dropped 7 bases, with 24 bases sitting between them. The CDR3 coding sequence is TGTGCCAGTAGTATACAAGGGAATCGCGGACTGGGGAGGAATGAGCAGTTCTTC. Its protein product is CASSIQGNRGLGRNEQFF.